Listed below are T cell receptor beta chains from one sample, sequenced in a study of vaccination effects on CD4 cells after COVID-19. The antigens these receptors bind are not known. The assay was immunoSEQ multiplex PCR, and TCRdb's table has in-frame clones only and misses some. The sample lists fewer than 40,000 clones; around 80% were seen once. The source material was CD4+ T cells from PBMCs cultured with HCoV-NL63 spike peptides, sampled after COVID-19 vaccination. These receptors were taken from a human donor who received a COVID-19 vaccine. Some clones in this sample may be carry-over from other donors' samples. Both conserved end residues are part of each CDR3. Fields, in order: D gene, clone size, V gene, J gene, CDR3 protein, CDR3 DNA. The D gene is left open where the match is weak. Clone size appears in some rows only: once, few, many, or a class for an expanded clone.

D: NA; size: NA; V: TRBV5-1; J: TRBJ1-1; CDR3: CASSFQYSDTEAFF; DNA: TGCGCCAGCAGCTTCCAGTATTCGGACACTGAAGCTTTCTTT
D: TRBD1; size: once; V: TRBV7-6; J: TRBJ1-1; CDR3: CASSWPGQGALNTEAFF; DNA: TGTGCCAGCAGCTGGCCGGGACAGGGGGCCTTGAACACTGAAGCTTTCTTT
D: TRBD2; size: NA; V: TRBV11-2; J: TRBJ2-5; CDR3: CASSFSSGGTTRETQYF; DNA: TGTGCCAGCAGCTTTAGTAGCGGGGGCACTACCAGGGAGACCCAGTACTTC
D: NA; size: NA; V: TRBV6-2/TRBV6-3; J: TRBJ1-1; CDR3: CASRPAGGAGTEAFF; DNA: TGTGCCAGCAGACCTGCCGGGGGGGCGGGAACTGAAGCTTTCTTT
D: TRBD1; size: NA; V: TRBV12-3/TRBV12-4; J: TRBJ1-1; CDR3: CASSFLTGSEAFF; DNA: TGTGCCAGCAGTTTCTTGACAGGGTCTGAAGCTTTCTTT
D: TRBD1; size: NA; V: TRBV5-1; J: TRBJ1-2; CDR3: CASSYGTGVSFYGYTF; DNA: TGCGCCAGCAGCTACGGGACAGGGGTATCATTCTATGGCTACACCTTC
D: NA; size: once; V: TRBV20-1; J: TRBJ1-2; CDR3: CSASQGGNGYTF; DNA: TGCAGTGCTAGTCAGGGAGGAAATGGCTACACCTTC
D: TRBD2; size: NA; V: TRBV5-1; J: TRBJ2-3; CDR3: CASKKGGTTPTDTQYF; DNA: TGCGCCAGTAAGAAAGGCGGGACTACTCCCACAGATACGCAGTATTTT
D: TRBD1; size: NA; V: TRBV30; J: TRBJ2-3; CDR3: CAWSVQRTGGIDTQYF; DNA: TGTGCCTGGAGTGTACAGAGGACAGGGGGGATAGATACGCAGTATTTT
D: TRBD1; size: NA; V: TRBV7-6; J: TRBJ1-3; CDR3: CASSSWGTGGSGNTIYF; DNA: TGTGCCAGCAGCTCCTGGGGGACAGGGGGCTCTGGAAACACCATATATTTT